The 27 T cell receptor beta chains below all came from one sample that was sequenced in a study of T cells in Graves' hyperthyroidism and ophthalmopathy. Researchers took RNA transcripts and amplified the TCR beta CDR3 regions from them. HTBI primers were used for first-round RT-PCR of the TCR CDR3. One entry per CDR3 protein results from TCRdb running MiXCR on the multiplex PCR reads. Among approximately 720,000 distinct CDR3 sequences, approximately 19% were seen once, and the ten largest hold 16%. Material for sequencing was blood. The receptor set was obtained from a woman aged 45 to 65 with Graves' hyperthyroidism that later progressed to Graves' ophthalmopathy.

The chain joins TRBV5-5 to TRBJ2-4; D remains unclear. Between the trimmed V and J ends, which lost 2 bases and 0 bases, there was a span of 9 bases. Germline-derived CDR1 and CDR2 are SGHKS and YYEKEE (reference sequence). CDR3 length: 15 amino acids. The CDR3: CASSFQVLAKNIQYF. As DNA, the CDR3 is TGTGCCAGCAGCTTTCAGGTATTAGCCAAAAACATTCAGTACTTC.

The V gene is TRBV27, the J gene TRBJ2-5; 15 bases are shared with TRBD2. V shed 4 bases and J 5 bases; nucleotides not matched to a gene: 8. Germline values: CDR1 MNHEY, CDR2 SMNVEV (reference sequence). This CDR3 region has 17 residues. The DNA for the CDR3 is TGTGCCAGCAGTTCACGGACTAGCGGGGGGGCGGCCGAGACCCAGTACTTC. It is translated as CASSSRTSGGAAETQYF.

Many counts were recorded for this clonotype. This chain joins TRBV6-1 and TRBJ2-7; 7 bases are shared with TRBD1. This CDR3 has 15 residues. Germline loops: CDR1 MNHNS, CDR2 SASEGT. The V segment lost 7 bases and the J segment 3 bases; nucleotides outside the gene matches: 12. The CDR3 DNA follows: TGTGCCAGCACCGAATACGGGACAGCCCTCTACGAGCAGTACTTC. Its translation is CASTEYGTALYEQYF.

V and J are TRBV20-1 and TRBJ2-5, with TRBD2 matching over 9 bases. The CDR3 contains 15 residues. After removal of 1 base from V and 0 bases from J, the junction contained 3 bases not matched to a gene. Germline-derived CDR1 and CDR2 are DFQATT and SNEGSKA (reference sequence). The CDR3 protein is CSARGLAGDQETQYF. Written as DNA, the CDR3 is TGCAGTGCTAGAGGTTTAGCGGGGGACCAAGAGACCCAGTACTTC.

This clonotype was seen only once. The V gene is TRBV3-1, the J gene TRBJ2-3; TRBD2 matches 8 bases. The germline CDR1 and CDR2 sequences are LGHDT and YNNKEL (reference sequence). The CDR3 length is 14 residues. J was trimmed by 4 bases and V by 4 bases; bases with no gene match: 4. CDR3 region: CASSPGGPPDTQYF. Here the CDR3 DNA reads TGTGCCAGCAGCCCGGGGGGGCCTCCAGATACGCAGTATTTT.

The rearrangement links TRBV9 to TRBJ2-1, with a possible D match to TRBD1 (5 bases). The CDR3 runs to 14 residues. Germline V gene sequence: CDR1 SGDLS, CDR2 YYNGEE. Trimming cost V 0 bases and J 6 bases, with 10 bases left between them. Here the CDR3 reads CASSVGAGFNEQFF. The DNA for the CDR3 is TGTGCCAGCAGCGTAGGGGCAGGGTTCAATGAGCAGTTCTTC.

This clonotype has ten or more counts. V usage is TRBV5-6 and J usage is TRBJ2-5; no definite D call. This CDR3 has 14 amino acids. Trimming removed 3 bases from V and 7 bases from J, with 16 bases in between. Germline-derived CDR1 and CDR2 are SGHDT and YYEEEE. The chain's CDR3 is CASSSRASLGTQYF. The DNA of the CDR3 is TGTGCCAGCAGCTCCCGGGCGAGCCTCGGGACCCAGTACTTC.

This clonotype came up a few times. V usage is TRBV10-1 and J usage is TRBJ2-7; possibly TRBD1 for D (5 bases). The CDR3 loop spans 13 amino acids. The V end was cut by 5 bases, the J end by 5 bases, with 13 bases between. Germline V gene data show CDR1 as WNHNN and CDR2 as SYGVQD (reference sequence). CDR3 DNA: TGCGCCAGCAGTAGGACACGGAACCACGAGCAGTACTTC. Residues: CASSRTRNHEQYF.

This clonotype has more than one count but fewer than ten. J is TRBJ1-4 and V is TRBV10-2, with D perhaps TRBD1 (5 bases). There are 17 residues in the CDR3. V lost 7 bases and J lost 0, with 18 bases in between. The germline CDR1 and CDR2 sequences are WSHSY and SAAADI. CDR3 nucleotides: TGCGCCAGCACCCACCGGGACGGACGATCAACTAATGAAAAACTGTTTTTT. This codes for CASTHRDGRSTNEKLFF.

The chain is built from TRBV19 and TRBJ1-1, with TRBD1 matching 7 bases. Germline CDR1 is LNHDA and CDR2 is SQIVND (reference sequence). V shed 7 bases and J 2 bases; nucleotides not matched to a gene: 10. The CDR3 loop spans 15 amino acids. CDR3 loop: CASKYQGTANTEAFF. CDR3 nucleotides: TGTGCCAGTAAATACCAAGGGACAGCTAACACTGAAGCTTTCTTT.

This clonotype was detected a few times. V is TRBV15 and J is TRBJ1-6; D is unresolved. V shed 8 bases and J shed 2 bases, with 10 bases lying between them. The CDR3 length is 14 residues. CDR1 and CDR2 from the germline V gene are LNHNV and YYDKDF (reference sequence). The CDR3 here is CATQELAYNSPLHF. CDR3 coding DNA: TGTGCCACCCAAGAATTGGCCTATAATTCACCCCTCCACTTT.

This clonotype was recorded many times. The chain uses TRBV7-2 and TRBJ2-5; 7 nucleotides line up with TRBD2. V shed 5 bases, J shed 1 base, and the junction held 7 bases outside the gene matches. Germline V gives CDR1 SGHTA, CDR2 FQGNSA. CDR3 length: 15 amino acids. CDR3 sequence reads: CASSRLAALQETQYF. CDR3 DNA: TGTGCCAGCAGCCGTCTAGCGGCACTCCAAGAGACCCAGTACTTC. Complete variable domain (other parts from reference TRBV7-2 and TRBJ2-5): GAGVSQSPSNKVTEKGKDVELRCDPISGHTALYWYRQSLGQGLEFLIYFQGNSAPDKSGLPSDRFSAERTGGSVSTLTIQRTQQEDSAVYLCASSRLAALQETQYFGPGTRLLVL.

The gene calls are TRBV16 and TRBJ2-7; no reliable D call. This CDR3 is built from 14 residues. Trimming pared 1 base from V and 3 bases from J, leaving 10 bases between. Germline V lookup: CDR1 KGHSY, CDR2 FQNENV. CDR3 sequence reads: CASSQLQSFYEQYF. CDR3 coding DNA: TGTGCCAGCAGCCAATTGCAGAGCTTCTACGAGCAGTACTTC.

The genes are TRBV14 and TRBJ1-2; D is possibly TRBD1 (5 bases). Trimming removed 5 bases from V and 5 bases from J, with 12 bases in between. CDR3 length: 13 residues. Germline lookup yields CDR1 SGHDN and CDR2 FVKESK. The CDR3 loop reads CASSKGTAYGYTF. Here the CDR3 DNA reads TGTGCCAGCAGCAAGGGGACGGCTTATGGCTACACCTTC.

V and J are TRBV5-6 and TRBJ2-1; tentative D call: TRBD1 (5 bases). Looked up from germline, CDR1 is SGHDT and CDR2 is YYEEEE. This CDR3 comprises 15 residues. Between the trimmed V and J ends, which lost 4 bases and 8 bases, there was a span of 19 bases. The CDR3 spells CASSQIQAGIHEQFF. The CDR3 DNA sequence: TGTGCCAGCAGCCAAATACAAGCAGGGATTCATGAGCAGTTCTTC.

There are a few counts of this clonotype. The chain carries TRBV7-2 and TRBJ2-7, with 12 bases lining up with TRBD2. There are 15 residues in the CDR3. J was trimmed by 2 bases and V by 4 bases; bases with no gene match: 3. Per germline, CDR1 SGHTA and CDR2 FQGNSA. In DNA form, the CDR3 reads TGTGCCAGCAGCTCTTGGACTAGCGGGACCTACGAGCAGTACTTC. Encoded protein: CASSSWTSGTYEQYF.

This clonotype was observed a single time. The chain's CDR3 is CASGRPGGKRAGELFF. DNA of the CDR3: TGTGCCAGTGGGCGGCCAGGGGGTAAGAGGGCCGGGGAGCTGTTTTTT. The chain is built from TRBV28 and TRBJ2-2, with 7 bases identical to TRBD1. Germline lookup yields CDR1 MDHEN and CDR2 SYDVKM. Trimming took 9 bases from V and 6 from J; bases not matched to a gene: 16. This CDR3 comprises 16 residues.

This clonotype was seen at least ten times. This chain uses TRBV11-2 with TRBJ2-5, with D possibly being TRBD2 (6 bases). CDR1 SGHAT and CDR2 FQNNGV come from the germline V gene. The CDR3 loop spans 13 amino acids. Trimming took off 5 bases at V and 3 bases at J, with 10 bases between the two ends. CDR3 in amino acids: CASSTGGEETQYF. Written as DNA, the CDR3 is TGTGCCAGCAGCACGGGCGGGGAAGAGACCCAGTACTTC.

The V gene is TRBV6-2 or TRBV6-3, the J gene TRBJ1-3, with no clear D. V dropped 8 bases and J dropped 4 bases, with 15 bases sitting between them. CDR1 is MNHEY, CDR2 SVGEGT, per germline. The CDR3 spans 14 residues. The chain's CDR3 is CASFDPAGGNTIYF. The CDR3 nucleotides read TGTGCCAGCTTCGACCCGGCGGGAGGAAACACCATATATTTT.

In its sample, this clonotype was seen a few times. This chain connects TRBV5-1 to TRBJ2-5; D might be TRBD1 (5 bases). Germline CDR1 SGHRS, CDR2 YFSETQ. Between the trimmed V and J ends, which lost 4 bases and 1 base, there was a span of 17 bases. The CDR3 extends over 16 amino acids. The CDR3 DNA is TGCGCCAGCAGCCCGGACGGCAGGGTAATCCAAGAGACCCAGTACTTC. Protein product: CASSPDGRVIQETQYF.

Ten or more counts support this clonotype. V usage is TRBV12-3 or TRBV12-4 and J usage is TRBJ1-6; 7 positions match TRBD1. The junction had 4 bases not matched to a gene; V was cut back by 1 base and J by 7 bases. The CDR3 spans 15 residues. In DNA, the CDR3 is TGTGCCAGCAGTTTAGTGGGACAGCAAAATTCACCCCTCCACTTT. It specifies CASSLVGQQNSPLHF.

This clonotype was observed a single time. This sequence joins TRBV9 and TRBJ1-3; D is ambiguous. Germline V gene sequence: CDR1 SGDLS, CDR2 YYNGEE. The length of the CDR3 is 14 residues. V lost 4 bases to trimming and J lost 3 bases, with 11 bases between them. In DNA, the CDR3 is TGTGCCAGCAGCTCGGCCTTTGATGGAAACACCATATATTTT. This sequence encodes CASSSAFDGNTIYF.

This clonotype has just a few counts. The V gene is TRBV7-9, the J gene TRBJ1-2; 9 nucleotides align to TRBD1. The V gene's germline CDR1 is SEHNR and CDR2 FQNEAQ (reference sequence). V dropped 0 bases and J dropped 5; count of bases not matched to a gene: 7. This CDR3 contains 16 residues. CDR3 nucleotide sequence: TGTGCCAGCAGCTTAGCGAGACCCGGGACAGGGTATGGCTACACCTTC. Encoded protein: CASSLARPGTGYGYTF.

This clonotype was observed a few times. This chain links TRBV3-1 with TRBJ1-1; tentative D call: TRBD1 (5 bases). Germline V lookup: CDR1 LGHDT, CDR2 YNNKEL (reference sequence). The V end lost 0 bases, the J end lost 4 bases, and 9 bases lay between the germline ends. The CDR3 is made up of 14 amino acids. In DNA form, the CDR3 reads TGTGCCAGCAGCCAAGAAGTGGGGGGCACTGAAGCTTTCTTT. Residues: CASSQEVGGTEAFF. Looking up the rest from reference TRBV3-1 and TRBJ1-1 gives the full variable domain: DTAVSQTPKYLVTQMGNDKSIKCEQNLGHDTMYWYKQDSKKFLKIMFSYNNKELIINETVPNRFSPKSPDKAHLNLHINSLELGDSAVYFCASSQEVGGTEAFFGQGTRLTVV.

The chain employs TRBV4-2 and TRBJ1-5; D remains ambiguous. Trimming removed 1 base at V and 7 bases at J, with 8 bases between. This CDR3 is built from 13 residues. From germline, CDR1 is LGHNA and CDR2 YNFKEQ. The CDR3 DNA reads TGTGCCAGCAGCCAAGTTAGGGCCCAGCCCCAGCATTTT. The encoded protein is CASSQVRAQPQHF.

The V and J genes are TRBV20-1 and TRBJ1-5; maybe TRBD1 (5 bases). Germline-derived CDR1 and CDR2 are DFQATT and SNEGSKA (reference sequence). V shed 4 bases and J shed 1 base, with 29 bases lying between them. The CDR3 contains 20 residues. The CDR3 sequence is CSAMGRGRVRDIGSNQPQHF. The CDR3 nucleotides are TGCAGTGCTATGGGGAGGGGCAGGGTGAGGGATATAGGAAGCAATCAGCCCCAGCATTTT.

On this clonotype itself: This may be a read error: a much more frequent sequence differs by one nucleotide. V and J are TRBV11-2 and TRBJ1-2; D is uncertain. Germline CDR1 is SGHAT and CDR2 is FQNNGV. The CDR3 loop spans 14 amino acids. CDR3 sequence reads: CASSLGYVPYSYTF. CDR3 coding DNA: TGTGCCAGCAGTCTGGGATATGTTCCCTATAGCTACACCTTC.